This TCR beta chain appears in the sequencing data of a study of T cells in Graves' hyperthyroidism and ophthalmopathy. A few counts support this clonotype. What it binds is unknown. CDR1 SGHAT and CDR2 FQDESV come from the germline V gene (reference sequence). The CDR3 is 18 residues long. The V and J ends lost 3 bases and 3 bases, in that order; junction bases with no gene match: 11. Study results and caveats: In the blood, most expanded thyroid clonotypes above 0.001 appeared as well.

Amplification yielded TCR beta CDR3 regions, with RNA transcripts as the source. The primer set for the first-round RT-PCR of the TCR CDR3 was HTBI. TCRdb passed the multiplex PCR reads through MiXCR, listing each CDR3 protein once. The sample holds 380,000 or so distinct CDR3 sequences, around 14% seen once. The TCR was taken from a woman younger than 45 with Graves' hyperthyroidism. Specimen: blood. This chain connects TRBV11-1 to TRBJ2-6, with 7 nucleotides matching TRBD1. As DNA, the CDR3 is TGTGCCAGCAGCTTCGACCTGGGACAGAGTGGTGGGGCCAACGTCCTGACTTTC. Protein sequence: CASSFDLGQSGGANVLTF. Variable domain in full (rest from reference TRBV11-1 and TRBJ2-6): EAEVAQSPRYKITEKSQAVAFWCDPISGHATLYWYRQILGQGPELLVQFQDESVVDDSQLPKDRFSAERLKGVDSTLKIQPAELGDSAMYLCASSFDLGQSGGANVLTFGAGSRLTVL.